The sequence of this TCR beta chain was determined in a study of blood T cells in healthy people across ages. CDR3 length: 14 residues. Between the trimmed V and J ends, which lost 2 bases and 4 bases, there was a span of 12 bases. Germline V gene data show CDR1 as SGHDT and CDR2 as YYEEEE. Findings and caveats of the study: A greater number of naive CD4+ cells and higher diversity distinguished long-lived donors from aged donors.

A second PCR of about 7 to 12 cycles used a sample-barcoded 5' primer and a J-beta primer mix. TCRdb passed the 5' RACE reads through MiXCR, listing each CDR3 protein once. In the table there are about 930,000 distinct CDR3 sequences, roughly 29% of which are singletons. Details on this clonotype: The antigen is not known.

The same sample was also used in a study of T cells of mothers and their children. From that paper: Using roughly 1.5 ug per 15 ul, all extracted RNA underwent cDNA synthesis.

What was sequenced was blood. The source of this sequence is a woman in her thirties or forties in good health. The V and J genes are TRBV5-6 and TRBJ2-5; D is undetermined. The CDR3 DNA follows: TGTGCCAGCAGCTTTATGACCCGAGGAGAGACCCAGTACTTC. Protein sequence: CASSFMTRGETQYF.